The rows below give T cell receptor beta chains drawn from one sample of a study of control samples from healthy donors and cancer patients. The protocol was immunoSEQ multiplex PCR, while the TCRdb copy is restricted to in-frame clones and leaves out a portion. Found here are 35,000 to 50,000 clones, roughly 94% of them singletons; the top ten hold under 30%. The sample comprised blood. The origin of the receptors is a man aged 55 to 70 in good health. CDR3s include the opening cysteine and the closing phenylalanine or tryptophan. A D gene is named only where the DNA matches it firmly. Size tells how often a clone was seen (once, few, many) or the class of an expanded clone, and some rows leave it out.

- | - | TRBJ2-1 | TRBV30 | TGTGCCTGGAGTCCCATAGGAGGGGCTTCCAATGAGCAGTTCTTC | CAWSPIGGASNEQFF
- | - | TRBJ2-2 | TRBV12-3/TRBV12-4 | TGTGCCAGCACCATAAGCGGCATCGGGGAGCTGTTTTTT | CASTISGIGELFF
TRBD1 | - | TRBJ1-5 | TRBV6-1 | TGTGCCAGCAGTGACGGGACAGGATCGTATCAGCCCCAGCATTTT | CASSDGTGSYQPQHF
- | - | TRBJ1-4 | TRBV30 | TGTGCCTGGAGTGCTGGGGATGTGGAAAAACTGTTTTTT | CAWSAGDVEKLFF
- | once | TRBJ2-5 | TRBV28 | TGTGCCAGCAGTTTCGATACAAGAGCCCAGTACTTC | CASSFDTRAQYF
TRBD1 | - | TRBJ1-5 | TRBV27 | TGTGCCAGCAGTATCTACGGGACAGGATATAGCAATCAGCCCCAGCATTTT | CASSIYGTGYSNQPQHF
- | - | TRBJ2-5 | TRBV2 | TGTGCCAGCAGTGAAGATAAGCGGGAAGAGACCCAGTACTTC | CASSEDKREETQYF
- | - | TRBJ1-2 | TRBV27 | TGTGCCAGCAGTTTGTTGGGCTATGGCTACACCTTC | CASSLLGYGYTF
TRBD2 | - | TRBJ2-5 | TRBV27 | TGTGCCAGCAGTGCAACCTCCGGGACTAGCGGACAAGAGACCCAGTACTTC | CASSATSGTSGQETQYF
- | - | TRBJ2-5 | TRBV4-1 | TGCGCCAGCAGCCAAGAAGGGCGGGATCGGAAGACCCAGTACTTC | CASSQEGRDRKTQYF
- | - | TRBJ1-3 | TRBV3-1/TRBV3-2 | TGTGCCAGCAGCCAAGCAGGACCCGGAGGAAACACCATATATTTT | CASSQAGPGGNTIYF
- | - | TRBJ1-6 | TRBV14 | TGTGCCAGCAGCCAAGGTCCCCCAAGGGCCCGGGGGGCCCTCCACTTT | CASSQGPPRARGALHF
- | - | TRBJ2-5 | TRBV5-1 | TGCGCCAGCAGCTTGTGGGGCAGGGGACTAAGGGAAGAGACCCAGTACTTC | CASSLWGRGLREETQYF
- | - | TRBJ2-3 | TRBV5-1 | TGCGCCAGCAGCTTGGTGGGGACTAGCACAGATACGCAGTATTTT | CASSLVGTSTDTQYF
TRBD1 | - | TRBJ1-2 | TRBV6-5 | TGTGCCAGCAGTTATACAGGGGCCTATGGCTACACCTTC | CASSYTGAYGYTF
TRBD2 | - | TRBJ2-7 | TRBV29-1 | TGCAGCGTCGATGTCGGGGCTAGCGGGGGTTACGAGCAGTACTTC | CSVDVGASGGYEQYF
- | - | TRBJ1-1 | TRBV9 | TGTGCCAGCAGCGTCGCTGTGAACACTGAAGCTTTCTTT | CASSVAVNTEAFF
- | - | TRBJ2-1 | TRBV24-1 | TGTGCCACCAGTGATGGTCGGGTTGGGGATGAGCAGTTCTTC | CATSDGRVGDEQFF
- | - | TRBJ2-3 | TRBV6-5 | TGTGCCAGCACCCCGTTCAGTACAGATACGCAGTATTTT | CASTPFSTDTQYF
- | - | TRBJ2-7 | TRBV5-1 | TGCGCCAGCAGCTTGGTTGGGGCCGTTTACGAGCAGTACTTC | CASSLVGAVYEQYF
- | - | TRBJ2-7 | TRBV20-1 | TGCAGTGCTAAACAGGGAGACGAGCAGTACTTC | CSAKQGDEQYF
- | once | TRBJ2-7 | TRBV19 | TGTGCCAGTAACCCGGCAGGGGCCACCTACGAGCAGTACTTC | CASNPAGATYEQYF
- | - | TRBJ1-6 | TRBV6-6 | TGTGCCAGCAGTTACGGAGGGGATCCCCCACCCCTCCACTTT | CASSYGGDPPPLHF
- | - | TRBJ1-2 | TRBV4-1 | TGCGCCAGCAGCCAAGCCGGGGGACCCTCATATGGCTACACCTTC | CASSQAGGPSYGYTF
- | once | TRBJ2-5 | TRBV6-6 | TGTGCCAGCACCGACTACACCCAAGAGACCCAGTACTTC | CASTDYTQETQYF
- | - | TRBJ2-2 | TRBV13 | TGTGCCAGCAGCCGGGACTTCTTTAACACCGGGGAGCTGTTTTTT | CASSRDFFNTGELFF
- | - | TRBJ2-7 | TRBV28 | TGTGCCAGCAGTTTTATTTACGAGCAGTACTTC | CASSFIYEQYF
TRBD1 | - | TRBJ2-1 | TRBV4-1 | TGCGCCAGCAGCCTGGGGCAGGGGGCCCCTGGCAATGAGCAGTTCTTC | CASSLGQGAPGNEQFF
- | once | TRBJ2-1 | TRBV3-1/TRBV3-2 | TGTGCCAGCAGCCTACAGGGATACAATGAGCAGTTCTTC | CASSLQGYNEQFF
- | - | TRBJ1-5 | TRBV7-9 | TGTGCCAGCAGCTCCATTCCGGCGGGACGTAATCAGCCCCAGCATTTT | CASSSIPAGRNQPQHF
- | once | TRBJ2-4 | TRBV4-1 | TGCGCCAGCAGCCAAGATCCGCCAGGAGCCAAAAACATTCAGTACTTC | CASSQDPPGAKNIQYF
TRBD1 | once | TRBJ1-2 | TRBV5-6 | TGTGCCAGCAGCTTACAGGGGGCTAGTGAGAACTATGGCTACACCTTC | CASSLQGASENYGYTF
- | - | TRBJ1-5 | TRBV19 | TGTGCCAGTAGAAAGACGGGTAGCAATCAGCCCCAGCATTTT | CASRKTGSNQPQHF
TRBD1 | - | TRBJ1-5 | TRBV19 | TGTGCCAGTAGTATCGGGACAGGTCATAGCAATCAGCCCCAGCATTTT | CASSIGTGHSNQPQHF
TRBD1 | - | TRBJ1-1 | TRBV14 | TGTGCCAGCAGCCAAGTTACAGGGGCCGGTCCTGAAGCTTTCTTT | CASSQVTGAGPEAFF
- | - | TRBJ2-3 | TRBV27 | TGTGCCAGCAGTGTTCAGGGGCATAGCACAGATACGCAGTATTTT | CASSVQGHSTDTQYF
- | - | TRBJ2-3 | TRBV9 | TGTGCCAGCAGCGTAGCTGGGGGCAGGGCGACAGATACGCAGTATTTT | CASSVAGGRATDTQYF
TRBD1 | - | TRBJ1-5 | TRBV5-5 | TGTGCCAGCAGCTGGGACAGGGGGCTAAGCAATCAGCCCCAGCATTTT | CASSWDRGLSNQPQHF
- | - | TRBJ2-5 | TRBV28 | TGTGCCAGCAGTTTCGGGCGAGGCTCAAACCAAGAGACCCAGTACTTC | CASSFGRGSNQETQYF
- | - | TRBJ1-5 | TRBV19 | TGTGCCAGTAGTATAGGAGGACACGCCGATAGCAATCAGCCCCAGCATTTT | CASSIGGHADSNQPQHF
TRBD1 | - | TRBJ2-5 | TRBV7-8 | TGTGCCAGCAGCTCGGGACAGCGGGAGACCCAGTACTTC | CASSSGQRETQYF
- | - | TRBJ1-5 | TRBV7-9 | TGTGCCAGCAGCTTAACACAGGGCCATCAGCCCCAGCATTTT | CASSLTQGHQPQHF
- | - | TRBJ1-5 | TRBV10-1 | TGCGCCAGCAGTGAAGGGAGGAATCAGCCCCAGCATTTT | CASSEGRNQPQHF
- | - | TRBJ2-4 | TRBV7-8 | TGTGCCAGCAGCGCGTACGCCCTAGGGACGGTCGTCGATCTAGCCAAAAACATTCAGTACTTC | CASSAYALGTVVDLAKNIQYF
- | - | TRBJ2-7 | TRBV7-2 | TGTGCCAGCAGCTTAGCGAGATGGGGCTACGAGCAGTACTTC | CASSLARWGYEQYF
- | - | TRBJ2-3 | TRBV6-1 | TGTGCCAGCAGTGAAAGCGGACCAAGGACGAGCACAGATACGCAGTATTTT | CASSESGPRTSTDTQYF
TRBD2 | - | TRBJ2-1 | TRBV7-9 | TGTGCCAGCAGCCACCGGGTAGCGGGAGGTGAGCAGTTCTTC | CASSHRVAGGEQFF
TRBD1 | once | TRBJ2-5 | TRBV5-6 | TGTGCCAGCAGCTGGACAGGGGGCAAAGAGACCCAGTACTTC | CASSWTGGKETQYF